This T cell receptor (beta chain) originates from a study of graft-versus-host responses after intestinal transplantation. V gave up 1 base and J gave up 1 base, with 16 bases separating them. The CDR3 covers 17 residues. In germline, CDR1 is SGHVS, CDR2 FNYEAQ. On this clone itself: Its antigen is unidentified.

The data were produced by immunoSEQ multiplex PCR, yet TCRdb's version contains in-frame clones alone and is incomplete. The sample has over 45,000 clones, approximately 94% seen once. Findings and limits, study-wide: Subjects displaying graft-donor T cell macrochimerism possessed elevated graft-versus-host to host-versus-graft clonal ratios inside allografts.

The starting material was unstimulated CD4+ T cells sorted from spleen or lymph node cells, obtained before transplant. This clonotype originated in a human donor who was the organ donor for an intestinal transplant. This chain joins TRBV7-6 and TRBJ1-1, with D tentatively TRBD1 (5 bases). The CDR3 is CASSLGRPGQGNTEAFF. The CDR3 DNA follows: TGTGCCAGCAGCTTAGGGCGACCGGGGCAGGGGAACACTGAAGCTTTCTTT.